The T cell receptor (beta chain) described here comes from a study of cytomegalovirus exposure and HLA in healthy donors. The length of the CDR3 is 15 residues. With 1 base clipped from V and 4 bases from J, the junction kept 5 bases outside the gene matches. Germline V CDR1 and CDR2: LGHNA, YNFKEQ. Vbeta (60) and Jbeta (13) primers were used in the PCR. Measured with immunoSEQ multiplex PCR; TCRdb has only the in-frame clones, and not every one. The profile shows about 170,000 clones, over 60% of them singletons. Sequenced material: PBMCs. The V and J genes are TRBV4-2 and TRBJ2-7, with TRBD2 matching 9 bases. The TCR comes from a woman between 50 and 59 years old in good health and CMV-seronegative. This CDR3 is CASSQVGLAGYEQYF. The CDR3 DNA reads TGTGCCAGCAGCCAAGTGGGACTAGCCGGGTACGAGCAGTACTTC.